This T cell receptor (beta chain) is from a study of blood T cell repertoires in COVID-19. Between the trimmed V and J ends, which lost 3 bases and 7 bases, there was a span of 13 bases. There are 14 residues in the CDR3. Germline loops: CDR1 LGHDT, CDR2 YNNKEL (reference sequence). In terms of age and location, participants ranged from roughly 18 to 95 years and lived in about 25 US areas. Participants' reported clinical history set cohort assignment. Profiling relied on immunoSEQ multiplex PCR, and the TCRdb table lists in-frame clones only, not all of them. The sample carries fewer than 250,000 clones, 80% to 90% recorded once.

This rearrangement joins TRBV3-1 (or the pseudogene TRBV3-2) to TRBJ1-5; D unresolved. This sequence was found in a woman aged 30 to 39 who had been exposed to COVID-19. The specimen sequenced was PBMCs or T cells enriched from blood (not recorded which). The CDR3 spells CASSQRVGLQPQHF. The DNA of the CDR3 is TGTGCCAGCAGCCAGAGGGTGGGGTTACAGCCCCAGCATTTT.